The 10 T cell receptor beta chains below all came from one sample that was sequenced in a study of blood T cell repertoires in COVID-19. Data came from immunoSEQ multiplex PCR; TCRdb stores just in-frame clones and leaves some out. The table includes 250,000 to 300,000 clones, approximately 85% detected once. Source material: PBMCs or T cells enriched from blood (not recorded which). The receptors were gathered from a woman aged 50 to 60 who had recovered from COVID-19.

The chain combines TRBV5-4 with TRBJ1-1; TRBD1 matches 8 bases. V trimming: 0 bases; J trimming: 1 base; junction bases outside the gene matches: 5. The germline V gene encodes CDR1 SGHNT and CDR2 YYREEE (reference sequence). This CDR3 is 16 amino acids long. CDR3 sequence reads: CASSLESQGENTEAFF. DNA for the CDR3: TGTGCCAGCAGCTTGGAGTCACAGGGGGAGAACACTGAAGCTTTCTTT.

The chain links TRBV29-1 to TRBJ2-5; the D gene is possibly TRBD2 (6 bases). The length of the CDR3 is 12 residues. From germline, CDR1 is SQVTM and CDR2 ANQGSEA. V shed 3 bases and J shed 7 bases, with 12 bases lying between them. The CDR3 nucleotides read TGCAGCGTTGATCGGACGGAGGGGACCCAGTACTTC. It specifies CSVDRTEGTQYF.

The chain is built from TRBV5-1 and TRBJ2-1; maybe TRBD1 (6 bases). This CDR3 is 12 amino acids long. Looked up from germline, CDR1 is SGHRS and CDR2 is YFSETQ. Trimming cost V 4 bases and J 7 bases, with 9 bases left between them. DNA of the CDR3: TGCGCCAGCAGCACGGGACAAAATGAGCAGTTCTTC. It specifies CASSTGQNEQFF.

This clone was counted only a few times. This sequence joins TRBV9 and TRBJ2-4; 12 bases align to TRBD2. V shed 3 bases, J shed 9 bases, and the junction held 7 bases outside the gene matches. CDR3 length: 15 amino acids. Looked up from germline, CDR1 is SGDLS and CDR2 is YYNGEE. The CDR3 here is CASSGSSGRASIQYF. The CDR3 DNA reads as TGTGCCAGCAGCGGGTCTAGCGGGAGGGCCTCCATTCAGTACTTC. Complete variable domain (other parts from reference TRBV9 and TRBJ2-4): DSGVTQTPKHLITATGQRVTLRCSPRSGDLSVYWYQQSLDQGLQFLIQYYNGEERAKGNILERFSAQQFPDLHSELNLSSLELGDSALYFCASSGSSGRASIQYFGAGTRLSVL.

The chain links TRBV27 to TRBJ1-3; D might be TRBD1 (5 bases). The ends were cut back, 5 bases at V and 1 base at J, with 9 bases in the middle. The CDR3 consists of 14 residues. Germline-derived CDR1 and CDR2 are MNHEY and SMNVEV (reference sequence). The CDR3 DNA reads TGTGCCAGCAGTCCCTCAGGGTCTGGAAACACCATATATTTT. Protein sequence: CASSPSGSGNTIYF.

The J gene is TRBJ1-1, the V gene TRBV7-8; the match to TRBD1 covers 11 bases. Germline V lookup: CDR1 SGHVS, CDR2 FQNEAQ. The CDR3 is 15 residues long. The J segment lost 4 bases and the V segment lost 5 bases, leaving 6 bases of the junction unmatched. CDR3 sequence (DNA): TGTGCCAGCAGCGCCCGGACAGGGGGCGGCACTGAAGCTTTCTTT. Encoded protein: CASSARTGGGTEAFF.

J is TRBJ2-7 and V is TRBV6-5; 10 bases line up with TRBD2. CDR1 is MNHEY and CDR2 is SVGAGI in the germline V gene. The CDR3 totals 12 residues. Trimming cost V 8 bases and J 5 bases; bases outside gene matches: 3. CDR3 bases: TGTGCCAGCCGTCTAGCGGGAGACGAGCAGTACTTC. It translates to CASRLAGDEQYF.

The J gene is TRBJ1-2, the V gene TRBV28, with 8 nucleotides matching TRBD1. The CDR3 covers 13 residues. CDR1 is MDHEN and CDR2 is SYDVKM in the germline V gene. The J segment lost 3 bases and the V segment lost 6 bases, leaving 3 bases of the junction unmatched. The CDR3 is CASRQQGDYGYTF. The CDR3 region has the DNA TGTGCCAGCAGGCAACAGGGGGACTATGGCTACACCTTC.

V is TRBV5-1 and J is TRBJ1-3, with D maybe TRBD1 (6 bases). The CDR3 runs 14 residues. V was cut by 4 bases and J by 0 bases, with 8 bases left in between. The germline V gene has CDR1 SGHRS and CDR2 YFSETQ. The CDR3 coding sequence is TGCGCCAGCAGCGCGGACAGCTCTGGAAACACCATATATTTT. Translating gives CASSADSSGNTIYF.

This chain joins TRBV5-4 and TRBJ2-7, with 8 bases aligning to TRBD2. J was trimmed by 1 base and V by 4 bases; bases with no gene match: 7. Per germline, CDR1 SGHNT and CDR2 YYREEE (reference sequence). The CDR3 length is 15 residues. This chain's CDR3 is CASSPPGTSSYEQYF. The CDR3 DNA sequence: TGTGCCAGCAGCCCTCCGGGGACTAGTTCCTACGAGCAGTACTTC.